This T cell receptor (beta chain) was recovered during a study of tumor-infiltrating lymphocytes in oesophageal squamous cell carcinoma (dated by TCRdb to 2015 to 2016). Libraries were prepared through PCR. Instrument on record: Illumina HiSeq 1500. Using fastp trimming at Q25 and MiXCR clonotype assembly, TCRdb reanalyzed the public sequencing data and kept in-frame beta chains. Rows with one shared CDR3 protein collapse into an entry with the most common genes and DNA. This sample is represented by just over 15,000 distinct CDR3 sequences; around 50% of them were singletons. The ten largest clones capture 16% of the sample. Concerning this clonotype itself: This clone's antigen is unknown. Per-nucleotide qualities are absent, and no much larger clonotype sits a single base away.

The germline V gene (reference sequence) sets CDR1 to DFQATT and CDR2 to SNEGSKA. V is clipped by 6 bases and J by 2 bases, and the sequence between their germline boundaries is 14 bases long. Reading from cysteine to phenylalanine, the CDR3 counts 15 amino acids. The sequence is cut down to CDR3 DNA, 45 bases in frame from base 1. This TCR was sampled from a male donor with esophageal squamous cell carcinoma. In this chain, TRBV20-1 is recombined with TRBJ2-6; the D gene is perhaps TRBD2, from 6 matching bases. The sequenced material came from esophageal tumor tissue. In nucleotides, the sequence is TGCAGTGCGCCCCGGGGACTCGCTGGGGCCAACGTCCTGACTTTC. Its translation is CSAPRGLAGANVLTF.